The present TCR beta chain was sequenced within a study of CD8+ T cells in alopecia areata listed by TCRdb under 2018. Broadly, across the study: The treated patients took part in an open-label pilot trial in which moderate-to-severe alopecia areata was treated with oral tofacitinib at 5 to 10 mg twice daily. TCRbeta CDR3 regions were amplified by immunoSEQ multiplex PCR with 35 Vbeta forward and 13 Jbeta reverse primers. In both human patients and the C3H/HeJ mouse model, the study applied high-throughput TCRbeta sequencing to look at T cell clonal expansion in alopecia areata. Scalp clonality was compared among normal scalp (n=4), patchy alopecia areata scalp (n=8), and alopecia totalis/universalis scalp (n=8). Biopsies were taken from tofacitinib-treated patients at baseline and again at 4 and 24 weeks into treatment, and several of those patients also had a later scalp biopsy. Human TCRbeta sequencing covered scalp tissue and sorted CD4+ and CD8+ peripheral blood T cells from patchy and totalis/universalis alopecia areata patients and healthy controls. The RNA source kit depended on sample type: the PAXgene miRNA kit for fixed scalp, the miRNeasy kit for PBMCs, and the RNeasy kit for mouse skin. Tofacitinib was administered for 6 to 18 months, and 6 months of follow-up off drug were then conducted to assess delayed response and recurrence. Disease severity in treated patients was measured with the SALT score, which quantifies the percentage of affected scalp surface area. Paper-wide results and their limitations: Tofacitinib significantly decreased scalp clonality and the number of expanded CD8+ clones among the top 100 scalp clones. Lesional scalp, especially in alopecia totalis/universalis, showed higher clonality and more expanded CD8+ clones than normal scalp, suggesting antigenic drive. Many expanded lesional clones were found to persist in scalp and blood during tofacitinib treatment, and relapse after treatment cessation may be partly explained by this persistence. Compared with mice, TCR sequences shared between patients were less clear, possibly partly because of HLA diversity across the patient population. Unlike mouse skin, which is dominated by gammadelta T cells, normal human skin has resident alphabeta T cells that are also sequenced, and this complicates analysis of the scalp TCR repertoire. Because the treated cohort was small and included a single nonresponder, larger studies are needed to assess links between baseline CD8+ expansion and response.

This clone was counted a few times. The antigen it binds to is not known. Base quality data are lacking; no much larger clone is found one base away. Libraries were constructed by the immunoSEQ multiplex PCR assay. RNA was extracted from all samples and reverse transcribed into cDNA, which served as template for TCR sequencing. SuperScript III was used to make first-strand cDNA, primed with a 2:1 mix of oligo-dT and random hexamers. A synthetic immune receptor repertoire was used to gauge amplification bias, and whatever bias remained was removed computationally. Concerning the study's data processing: Raw reads were preprocessed for error removal, and CDR3 was defined according to IMGT conventions as running from the conserved cysteine to phenylalanine. To get clonality, Shannon entropy was normalized by log2 of the number of productive unique TCRs and the result was subtracted from 1. Whether each scalp clone was CD4 or CD8 was inferred by checking scalp TCRbeta sequences against the CD4 and CD8 repertoires from sorted blood. Imported from immuneACCESS, the table was reduced by TCRdb to in-frame sequences with V and J called. These copies leave out some clones; in studies compared against another copy, an unresolved V gene accounts for under half, and the cause of the remainder is not known. D and trimming were read from the DNA, whereas the V and J calls and clone size are those reported in that table. The sample table shows more than 150,000 clones, and 40% to 65% are seen once. Over 9.5% of the sample lies in the top ten.

This specimen's treatment or condition label, interpreted: oral pan-JAK inhibitor, 5-10 mg twice daily. Peripheral blood and lesional scalp punch biopsies were obtained from patients with alopecia areata. PBMCs were isolated by density centrifugation and stained for CD3, CD4 and CD8, after which CD4+ and CD8+ T cells were sorted on a FACSAria. The TCR was taken from a human donor with alopecia areata. The source material was CD8+ T cells sorted from blood, sampled at week 52, from a patient treated with tofacitinib.

DNA sequence: TGTGCTAGTGCCGTCGGTCCGGGAAGATTAGATACGCAGTATTTT. This sequence encodes CASAVGPGRLDTQYF. Recombination linked TRBV12-5 to TRBJ2-3; a tentative D call is TRBD2 (5 bases match). The CDR3 sequence holds 15 residues, the cysteine and phenylalanine included. The retained sequence is limited to the CDR3, 45 bases, with the frame set at the first base. The germline V gene sets CDR1 to LGHNT and CDR2 to FRNRAP. Between the V and J ends, shortened by 7 bases and 5 bases respectively, the junction contains 19 bases.